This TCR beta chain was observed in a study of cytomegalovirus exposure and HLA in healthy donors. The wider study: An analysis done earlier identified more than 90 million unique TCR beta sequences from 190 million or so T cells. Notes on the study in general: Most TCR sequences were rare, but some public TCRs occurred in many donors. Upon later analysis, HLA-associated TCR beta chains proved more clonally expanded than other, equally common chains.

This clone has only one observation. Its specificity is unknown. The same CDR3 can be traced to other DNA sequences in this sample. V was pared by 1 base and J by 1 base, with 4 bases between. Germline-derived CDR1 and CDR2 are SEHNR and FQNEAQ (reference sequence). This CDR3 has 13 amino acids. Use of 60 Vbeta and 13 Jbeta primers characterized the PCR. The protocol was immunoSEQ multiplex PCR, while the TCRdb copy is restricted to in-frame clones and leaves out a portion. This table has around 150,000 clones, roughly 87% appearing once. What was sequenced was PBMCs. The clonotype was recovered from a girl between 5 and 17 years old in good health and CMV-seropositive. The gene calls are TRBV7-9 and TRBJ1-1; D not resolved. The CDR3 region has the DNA TGTGCCAGCAGCTTAGGGCAGAACACTGAAGCTTTCTTT. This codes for CASSLGQNTEAFF.